What follows describes a single TCR beta chain. Antigen unknown. This record comes from a study of cytomegalovirus exposure and HLA in healthy donors. Regarding the study as a whole: Clonal expansion was found to be greater in HLA-associated TCR beta chains than in equally common others in a later analysis. Analyzed later, most CMV-associated TCR beta chains appeared HLA-restricted. Earlier analysis yielded a pattern in which most TCR beta V segments were productive about 90% or about 30% of the time.

CDR3 length equals 14 residues. Germline V gene lookup returns CDR1 KGHSH and CDR2 LQKENI. The V gene lost 1 base and the J gene lost 6 bases, with 9 bases spanning the gap. Primers included in the PCR were 60 Vbeta and 13 Jbeta primers. The table came from immunoSEQ multiplex PCR; TCRdb's copy has only in-frame clones and leaves some out. Of tens of thousands of clones listed, roughly 80% are singletons. Healthy bone marrow donors formed the donor group. Input material: PBMCs. This sequence joins TRBV18 and TRBJ2-2; a possible D gene is TRBD1 (5 bases). This sequence originates from a man aged 55 to 70 in good health and CMV-seropositive. Here the CDR3 reads CASSPLRGPGELFF. The CDR3 DNA reads as TGTGCCAGCTCACCACTAAGGGGCCCCGGGGAGCTGTTTTTT.